Below, 22 T cell receptor beta chains from the same sample are listed, as sequenced in a study of regulatory T cells in long-lasting Graves disease. Time point described: persistent/refractory GD, antithyroid drugs over 5 years with positive TRAb. TCR sequences were obtained from RNA taken from PBMCs. Arm-PCR with iRepertoire HTBI primers amplified the CDR3 regions for these TCR beta libraries. One entry per CDR3 protein results from TCRdb running MiXCR on the multiplex PCR reads. The sample yields 310,000 or so distinct CDR3 sequences, under 25% seen once. The sequencing used peripheral blood mononuclear cells (PBMCs), collected when the disease was refractory, from a patient treated with antithyroid drugs. The receptors come from a female donor with Graves disease.

To note about this clonotype: One base away lies a much larger clone, so this may be a sequencing read error. This rearrangement joins TRBV18 to TRBJ2-4; unclear D gene. The length of the CDR3 is 13 residues. CDR1 is KGHSH and CDR2 is LQKENI in the germline V gene. The CDR3 sequence is CASSPPAKDIQYF. CDR3 DNA: TGTGCCAGCTCACCACCAGCCAAAGACATTCAGTACTTC.

This clonotype was detected ten times or more. This chain joins TRBV7-2 and TRBJ2-5; D gene unclear. The CDR3 sequence is 15 residues long. V was trimmed by 1 base and J by 1 base, leaving 10 bases between them. CDR1 SGHTA and CDR2 FQGNSA come from the germline V gene. The CDR3 is CASSLVAAVQETQYF. The CDR3 DNA reads as TGTGCCAGCAGCTTAGTTGCGGCAGTCCAAGAGACCCAGTACTTC.

This clonotype was counted many times. The rearrangement joins TRBV12-3 or TRBV12-4 to TRBJ1-6; 8 bases line up with TRBD1. The CDR3 contains 14 residues. V was clipped by 5 bases and J by 10 bases; unmatched bases: 7. CDR3: CASSADRAGSPLHF. The DNA of the CDR3 is TGTGCCAGCAGTGCGGACAGGGCTGGGTCACCCCTCCACTTT.

This clonotype was seen many times. The genes are TRBV6-1 and TRBJ1-5, with D perhaps TRBD1 (5 bases). This CDR3 region has 15 residues. Trimming pared 8 bases from V and 4 bases from J, leaving 18 bases between. CDR1 is MNHNS and CDR2 is SASEGT in the germline V gene. CDR3 sequence (DNA): TGTGCCAGCTCTCCCCCATGGGACGTTAATCAGCCCCAGCATTTT. Amino acids: CASSPPWDVNQPQHF.

In the case of this clonotype: At one of its ends the junction is not consistent with the germline gene, which may arise from a read error. The V call is TRBV7-9, the J call TRBJ2-1, with D perhaps matching TRBD2 (5 bases). Looked up from germline, CDR1 is SEHNR and CDR2 is FQNEAQ (reference sequence). This CDR3 comprises 13 residues. In DNA form, the CDR3 reads TGTGCCAGCAGCTTAGAGGGAGTGTTTCTTTCTCTCTTC. Encoded protein: CASSLEGVFLSLF.

The chain couples TRBV5-1 to TRBJ2-1; 7 bases fit TRBD1. The junction had 8 bases not matched to a gene; V was cut back by 2 bases and J by 3 bases. The CDR3 runs to 16 residues. The germline CDR1 and CDR2 sequences are SGHRS and YFSETQ. The CDR3 sequence is CASSFGDRRNYNEQFF. Written as DNA, the CDR3 is TGCGCCAGCAGCTTCGGGGACAGACGAAACTACAATGAGCAGTTCTTC.

Many counts were recorded for this clonotype. The V gene is TRBV7-2, the J gene TRBJ2-5, with 10 bases matching TRBD2. The CDR3 consists of 15 residues. V was clipped by 1 base and J by 4 bases; unmatched bases: 3. Germline-derived CDR1 and CDR2 are SGHTA and FQGNSA. The CDR3 loop is CASSLGGLARETQYF. Written as DNA, the CDR3 is TGTGCCAGCAGCTTAGGGGGACTAGCGAGAGAGACCCAGTACTTC.

This clonotype was found a few times. This chain links TRBV15 with TRBJ2-2, with a tentative D call TRBD2 (5 bases). The V gene's germline CDR1 is LNHNV and CDR2 YYDKDF (reference sequence). V was clipped by 8 bases and J by 1 base, with 8 bases between them. The CDR3 is made up of 13 amino acids. DNA of the CDR3: TGTGCCACCGGACTGGAGAACACCGGGGAGCTGTTTTTT. Translating it yields CATGLENTGELFF. Supplemented by reference TRBV15 and TRBJ2-2, the full variable domain reads DAMVIQNPRYQVTQFGKPVTLSCSQTLNHNVMYWYQQKSSQAPKLLFHYYDKDFNNEADTPDNFQSRRPNTSFCFLDIRSPGLGDTAMYLCATGLENTGELFFGEGSRLTVL.

The chain carries TRBV6-1 and TRBJ2-1, with D perhaps TRBD2 (6 bases). The CDR3 spans 11 residues. Per the germline V gene, CDR1 is MNHNS and CDR2 is SASEGT. The germline V and J ends were trimmed by 6 bases and 10 bases, with 10 bases remaining between them. The chain's CDR3 is CASSGSIEQFF. CDR3 in DNA: TGTGCCAGCAGCGGGAGCATCGAGCAGTTCTTC.

The table lists this clonotype with a count of one. The rearrangement uses TRBV10-3 and TRBJ2-2; D possibly uses TRBD1 or TRBD2 (6 bases each). Trimming left V 9 bases short and J 0 bases short, with 11 bases between. The CDR3 loop spans 14 amino acids. The germline CDR1 and CDR2 sequences are ENHRY and SYGVKD. The CDR3 sequence: CAMAGHSNTGELFF. DNA of the CDR3: TGTGCCATGGCGGGACACTCGAACACCGGGGAGCTGTTTTTT.

This clonotype was seen repeatedly, ten times or more. The chain couples TRBV20-1 to TRBJ2-7; TRBD2 agrees at 11 bases. The trim removed 1 base at V and 7 bases at J, leaving 6 bases unmatched. The CDR3 totals 14 residues. Per the germline V gene, CDR1 is DFQATT and CDR2 is SNEGSKA (reference sequence). The CDR3 coding sequence is TGCAGTGCTAGAGTAGCGGGAGGGCCGGGAGAGCAGTACTTC. Translation gives CSARVAGGPGEQYF.

This sequence joins TRBV29-1 and TRBJ2-5, with TRBD2 matching 11 bases. The CDR3 is made up of 14 amino acids. Germline V gene data show CDR1 as SQVTM and CDR2 as ANQGSEA. V was pared by 6 bases and J by 4 bases, with 7 bases of the junction left unmatched. CDR3 residues: CSVGELAGAETQYF. In nucleotides, the CDR3 is TGCAGCGTGGGCGAACTAGCGGGAGCAGAGACCCAGTACTTC.

This clonotype was observed many times. The chain couples TRBV28 to TRBJ1-1, with D perhaps matching TRBD1 (5 bases). Trimming removed 3 bases at V and 0 bases at J, with 11 bases between. This CDR3 contains 15 residues. In germline, CDR1 is MDHEN, CDR2 SYDVKM. CDR3: CASSLGGRLNTEAFF. CDR3 nucleotide sequence: TGTGCCAGCAGTTTGGGGGGGAGGCTGAACACTGAAGCTTTCTTT. The full variable domain, rest sourced from reference TRBV28 and TRBJ1-1, is DVKVTQSSRYLVKRTGEKVFLECVQDMDHENMFWYRQDPGLGLRLIYFSYDVKMKEKGDIPEGYSVSREKKERFSLILESASTNQTSMYLCASSLGGRLNTEAFFGQGTRLTVV.

The chain joins TRBV20-1 to TRBJ2-7; no clear D. Trimming removed 0 bases at V and 3 bases at J, with 15 bases between. The CDR3 consists of 15 residues. The germline CDR1 and CDR2 sequences are DFQATT and SNEGSKA (reference sequence). CDR3 bases: TGCAGTGCTAGAGATTCGTGGACGGTAATCTACGAGCAGTACTTC. As protein: CSARDSWTVIYEQYF.

Ten or more counts support this clonotype. This rearrangement joins TRBV20-1 to TRBJ1-4; D not resolved. The V gene's germline CDR1 is DFQATT and CDR2 SNEGSKA (reference sequence). Trimming removed 5 bases from V and 7 bases from J, with 11 bases in between. CDR3 size: 12 residues. CDR3 sequence: CSARSRFEKLFF. The CDR3 bases are TGCAGTGCTCGCAGCCGATTTGAAAAACTGTTTTTT.

This clonotype was counted at least ten times. The chain carries TRBV28 and TRBJ2-5, with 7 bases lining up with TRBD2. The V segment lost 6 bases and the J segment 2 bases; nucleotides outside the gene matches: 6. The CDR3 runs 14 residues. CDR1 is MDHEN and CDR2 is SYDVKM in the germline V gene. CDR3 DNA: TGTGCCAGCAGGAATCCGGGAGGACAAGAGACCCAGTACTTC. Amino acid sequence: CASRNPGGQETQYF.

This clonotype was found a few times. The genes are TRBV27 and TRBJ2-3, with D uncertain. The CDR3 runs 11 residues. Deletions cut 8 bases from V and 5 bases from J, with 8 bases between. CDR1 and CDR2 (germline): MNHEY, SMNVEV (reference sequence). CDR3 nucleotide sequence: TGTGCCAGCTCCGTAGGAGATACGCAGTATTTT. This translates into CASSVGDTQYF.

In its sample, this clonotype was seen many times. The V call is TRBV6-5, the J call TRBJ1-6; unclear D gene. This CDR3 has 13 amino acids. Germline CDR1 is MNHEY and CDR2 is SVGAGI. Trimming cost V 4 bases and J 8 bases, with 9 bases left between them. This chain's CDR3 is CASSFRRDSPLHF. In DNA form, the CDR3 reads TGTGCCAGCAGTTTCCGACGGGATTCACCCCTCCACTTT.

J is TRBJ1-1 and V is TRBV29-1; perhaps TRBD1 as D (5 bases). Germline CDR1 and CDR2: SQVTM and ANQGSEA. There are 15 residues in the CDR3. The V and J ends lost 0 bases and 1 base respectively, with 12 bases between them. CDR3 sequence: CSVEDGEGRNTEAFF. The DNA of the CDR3 is TGCAGCGTTGAAGATGGAGAGGGGCGGAACACTGAAGCTTTCTTT.

This clonotype has only a few counts. This chain joins TRBV7-8 and TRBJ1-5; TRBD1 is a possible D gene (5 bases). This CDR3 contains 13 residues. Germline CDR1 reads SGHVS; CDR2 reads FQNEAQ. V was clipped by 8 bases and J by 6 bases, with 14 bases between them. Written as DNA, the CDR3 is TGTGCCAGCCGGGGGGGTGTGGGTCAGCCCCAGCATTTT. It yields the protein CASRGGVGQPQHF.

This clonotype was observed many times. This chain joins TRBV12-3 or TRBV12-4 and TRBJ1-1; D is possibly TRBD1 (6 bases). There are 16 residues in the CDR3. V lost 8 bases to trimming and J lost 0 bases, with 19 bases between them. CDR3 amino acids: CASLPGVGIMNTEAFF. The CDR3 DNA reads as TGTGCCAGCCTACCAGGGGTGGGAATCATGAACACTGAAGCTTTCTTT.

This clonotype was counted many times. The CDR3 coding sequence is TGTGCCAGCAGTTACTCGCAGGGAGGCGAAAAACTGTTTTTT. This codes for CASSYSQGGEKLFF. The gene calls are TRBV6-5 and TRBJ1-4, with D possibly matching TRBD1 (5 bases). CDR1 is MNHEY, CDR2 SVGAGI, per germline. The CDR3 is made up of 14 amino acids. Trimming stripped 0 bases from V and 8 bases from J, with 10 bases between.